This T cell receptor (beta chain) was captured by sequencing in a study of T cells in Graves' hyperthyroidism and ophthalmopathy. Study results and limitations: Before onset, ophthalmopathy was predicted by the model a median about 6.2 months earlier.

Deletions cut 3 bases from V and 1 base from J, with 9 bases between. This CDR3 has 14 residues. Germline V gene data show CDR1 as SNHLY and CDR2 as FYNNEI. This clonotype was seen at least ten times. Antigen unknown. Exclusion criteria comprised uncontrolled infection, other autoimmune disease, pregnancy or lactation. Diagnostic assessment was based on clinical symptoms, serum thyroxine and TRAb, thyroid ultrasound and orbital computed tomography. Researchers amplified the TCR beta CDR3 regions from RNA transcripts. The HTBI primer set was used in a first-round RT-PCR of the TCR CDR3. TCRdb used MiXCR to reprocess the multiplex PCR reads, holding one entry per CDR3 protein. This sample has 300,000 or so distinct CDR3 sequences, with roughly 20% found just once.

This receptor was obtained from a woman between 45 and 60 years old with Graves' hyperthyroidism. Sequencing was carried out using blood. The chain joins TRBV2 to TRBJ1-1, with D possibly matching TRBD1 (5 bases). CDR3 nucleotide sequence: TGTGCCAGCAGTGACAGGGTTACGAACACTGAAGCTTTCTTT. It encodes CASSDRVTNTEAFF. Using reference TRBV2 and TRBJ1-1 for the parts outside the CDR3, the full variable domain is EPEVTQTPSHQVTQMGQEVILRCVPISNHLYFYWYRQILGQKVEFLVSFYNNEISEKSEIFDDQFSVERPDGSNFTLKIRSTKLEDSAMYFCASSDRVTNTEAFFGQGTRLTVV.